This entry concerns a single TCR beta chain. The CDR3 is 15 residues long. V shed 4 bases, J shed 7 bases, and the junction held 5 bases outside the gene matches. Germline V gene sequence: CDR1 SEHNR, CDR2 FQNEAQ (reference sequence). The data were produced by immunoSEQ multiplex PCR, yet TCRdb's version contains in-frame clones alone and is incomplete. In the table there are some 170,000 clones, around nine tenths of which are singletons. Recruited during active infection, patients (from Seattle) were subsequently followed longitudinally. This specimen comes from a study of blood T cell repertoires in COVID-19. Study as a whole: Samples taken during acute and convalescent COVID-19 were collected in the United States, Italy and Spain.

This receptor was obtained from a woman in her 70s with COVID-19, enrolled during active disease. The material sequenced was peripheral blood. The genes are TRBV7-9 and TRBJ2-2; 11 nucleotides match TRBD1. The CDR3 sequence: CASSWTGGAGGELFF. CDR3 sequence (DNA): TGTGCCAGCAGCTGGACAGGGGGCGCAGGCGGGGAGCTGTTTTTT.